Following are 13 T cell receptor beta chains from one sample sequenced in a study of cytomegalovirus exposure and HLA in healthy donors. PCR amplification relied on 60 Vbeta primers (plus 13 Jbeta primers). Measured with immunoSEQ multiplex PCR; TCRdb has only the in-frame clones, and not every one. The table includes approximately 210,000 clones, roughly 83% detected once. Sequencing input: PBMCs. All receptors come from a woman aged 45 to 65 in good health and CMV-seronegative.

With regard to this clone: Its ends do not fully match the called genes, so a read error is possible. This specimen includes other DNA sequences encoding the same CDR3. The V and J genes are TRBV2 and TRBJ1-1, with D unresolved. The CDR3 runs to 13 residues. Germline V CDR1 and CDR2: SNHLY, FYNNEI. The CDR3 sequence is CASTPDRGTEAFF. CDR3 DNA sequence: TGCGCCAGCACCCCGGATCGGGGCACTGAAGCTTTCTTT. The full variable domain, its missing parts supplied by reference TRBV2 and TRBJ1-1, is EPEVTQTPSHQVTQMGQEVILRCVPISNHLYFYWYRQILGQKVEFLVSFYNNEISEKSEIFDDQFSVERPDGSNFTLKIRSTKLEDSAMYFCASTPDRGTEAFFGQGTRLTVV.

The V call is TRBV19, the J call TRBJ1-2, with a possible D match to TRBD1 (5 bases). The germline V and J ends were trimmed by 3 bases and 4 bases, with 15 bases remaining between them. Germline V gene lookup returns CDR1 LNHDA and CDR2 SQIVND (reference sequence). This CDR3 has 15 residues. CDR3 coding DNA: TGTGCCAGTAGTATTGGCGGCGGGGGACCCTATGGCTACACCTTC. Protein: CASSIGGGGPYGYTF.

The chain is built from TRBV10-3 and TRBJ2-7; 7 positions agree with TRBD1. The CDR3 runs to 14 residues. CDR1 ENHRY and CDR2 SYGVKD come from the germline V gene. V shed 3 bases and J 4 bases; nucleotides not matched to a gene: 6. CDR3 loop: CAISDGTVAYEQYF. DNA of the CDR3: TGTGCCATCAGTGATGGGACAGTAGCATACGAGCAGTACTTC.

The chain carries TRBV7-2 and TRBJ2-7; 10 nucleotides agree with TRBD1. Germline-derived CDR1 and CDR2 are SGHTA and FQGNSA. V shed 5 bases and J 3 bases; nucleotides not matched to a gene: 1. The CDR3 is 13 residues long. This CDR3 is CASSRTGGYEQYF. DNA for the CDR3: TGTGCCAGCAGCCGGACAGGGGGCTACGAGCAGTACTTC.

V and J are TRBV11-2 and TRBJ1-5; a possible D gene is TRBD1 (6 bases). The germline V gene encodes CDR1 SGHAT and CDR2 FQNNGV. V was cut by 4 bases and J by 6 bases, with 16 bases left in between. This CDR3 has 15 residues. The CDR3 coding sequence is TGTGCCAGCAGCTCCTTACAGGGATCGGGTCAGCCCCAGCATTTT. Protein product: CASSSLQGSGQPQHF.

J is TRBJ2-7 and V is TRBV6-5; D might be TRBD2 (6 bases). V was clipped by 5 bases and J by 6 bases, with 17 bases between them. In germline, CDR1 is MNHEY, CDR2 SVGAGI. This CDR3 spans 14 amino acids. The CDR3 sequence: CASSRGGKMSEQYF. Written as DNA, the CDR3 is TGTGCCAGCAGTAGGGGCGGGAAGATGAGCGAGCAGTACTTC.

The J gene is TRBJ2-7, the V gene TRBV5-1, with D possibly matching TRBD2 (6 bases). Germline V gives CDR1 SGHRS, CDR2 YFSETQ. The CDR3 length is 14 residues. Trimming removed 1 base at V and 5 bases at J, with 13 bases between. CDR3: CASSLSGSRHEQYF. CDR3 sequence (DNA): TGCGCCAGCAGCTTGTCCGGGAGTAGGCACGAGCAGTACTTC.

The CDR3 reads CATSRDNSGITDTQYF. CDR3 coding DNA: TGTGCCACCAGCAGAGATAATAGCGGAATCACAGATACGCAGTATTTT. V gene TRBV15 combines with J gene TRBJ2-3; D is perhaps TRBD2 (6 bases). This CDR3 has 16 residues. V gave up 0 bases and J gave up 2 bases, with 12 bases separating them. In germline, CDR1 is LNHNV, CDR2 YYDKDF (reference sequence).

The table lists this clone with a few counts. The chain joins TRBV5-6 to TRBJ1-3; D call uncertain. This CDR3 is 13 amino acids long. Between the trimmed V and J ends, which lost 2 bases and 3 bases, there was a span of 6 bases. Germline V lookup: CDR1 SGHDT, CDR2 YYEEEE. As DNA, the CDR3 is TGTGCCAGCAGCTTCCCCAATGGAAACACCATATATTTT. Its translation is CASSFPNGNTIYF.

J is TRBJ2-1 and V is TRBV9; no clear D. V was pared by 0 bases and J by 10 bases, with 11 bases between. This CDR3 is built from 13 residues. In germline, CDR1 is SGDLS, CDR2 YYNGEE. As DNA, the CDR3 is TGTGCCAGCAGCGTAGACAGTCGTGGGGAGCAGTTCTTC. Its translation is CASSVDSRGEQFF. Complete variable domain (other parts from reference TRBV9 and TRBJ2-1): DSGVTQTPKHLITATGQRVTLRCSPRSGDLSVYWYQQSLDQGLQFLIQYYNGEERAKGNILERFSAQQFPDLHSELNLSSLELGDSALYFCASSVDSRGEQFFGPGTRLTVL.

V and J are TRBV6-6 and TRBJ1-5; TRBD1 aligns across 8 bases. V trimming: 6 bases; J trimming: 1 base; junction bases outside the gene matches: 5. This CDR3 spans 15 amino acids. Germline CDR1 is MNHNY and CDR2 is SVGAGI (reference sequence). This CDR3 is CASRDQGASNQPQHF. For the CDR3, the DNA is TGTGCCAGCAGAGACCAGGGGGCAAGCAATCAGCCCCAGCATTTT.

Points on this clone: Other DNA sequences in the sample encode the same CDR3. This chain connects TRBV27 to TRBJ1-5, with 8 nucleotides matching TRBD1. Germline CDR1 reads MNHEY; CDR2 reads SMNVEV (reference sequence). There are 15 residues in the CDR3. With V trimmed by 2 bases and J by 2 bases, 2 bases remained unmatched. The CDR3 reads CASSLTGGGNQPQHF. The CDR3 bases are TGTGCCAGCAGTTTAACAGGGGGTGGCAATCAGCCCCAGCATTTT.

The chain employs TRBV6-5 and TRBJ2-3; 8 bases are a match to TRBD2. Germline values: CDR1 MNHEY, CDR2 SVGAGI. The CDR3 consists of 16 residues. Germline trimming cut 1 base from V and 5 bases from J; bases unmatched to any gene: 8. CDR3 nucleotide sequence: TGTGCCAGCAGTTACTTGACGGGAGGGCCGGGAGATACGCAGTATTTT. It specifies CASSYLTGGPGDTQYF.